The 17 T cell receptor beta chains below come from one sample, sequenced in a study of OX40 agonist ivuxolimab in advanced cancers. The table came from immunoSEQ multiplex PCR; TCRdb's copy has only in-frame clones and leaves some out. Among about 73,000 clones listed, 70% to 90% were seen once. The material was CD4+ or CD8+ T cells sorted from blood, obtained in a trial of the OX40 agonist ivuxolimab. The receptors derive from an adult with an advanced solid tumor such as melanoma, head and neck, liver or kidney cancer.

The CDR3 region has the DNA TGCGCCAGCAGCTTTTTAGCGGGAGTCGGATACGAGCAGTACTTC. It encodes CASSFLAGVGYEQYF. V is TRBV5-1 and J is TRBJ2-5, with 9 nucleotides matching TRBD2. The end of the DNA aligns better with TRBJ2-7, so the J call may be wrong. CDR1 is SGHRS and CDR2 is YFSETQ in the germline V gene. The CDR3 runs to 15 residues.

The chain employs TRBV28 and TRBJ2-1, with a possible D match to TRBD1 (6 bases). The CDR3 totals 15 residues. Germline-derived CDR1 and CDR2 are MDHEN and SYDVKM. V was pared by 7 bases and J by 4 bases, with 17 bases between. The CDR3 loop is CASIRAGAGYNEQFF. The CDR3 nucleotides read TGTGCCAGCATCCGAGCAGGGGCTGGGTACAATGAGCAGTTCTTC.

This clone was found once. The V call is TRBV7-2, the J call TRBJ2-7; 8 bases agree with TRBD1. CDR1 is SGHTA and CDR2 is FQGNSA in the germline V gene. The CDR3 extends over 15 amino acids. Germline trimming cut 1 base from V and 3 bases from J; bases unmatched to any gene: 5. The chain's CDR3 is CASSLGGTGLYEQYF. The CDR3 region has the DNA TGTGCCAGCAGCTTAGGTGGGACAGGACTCTACGAGCAGTACTTC.

In its sample, this clone was seen once. The gene calls are TRBV28 and TRBJ1-2; no clear D. The CDR3 runs 14 residues. V lost 2 bases and J lost 0, with 7 bases in between. Per germline, CDR1 MDHEN and CDR2 SYDVKM. The DNA of the CDR3 is TGTGCCAGCAGTTTAGGCCCAGCTAACTATGGCTACACCTTC. It is translated as CASSLGPANYGYTF.

In its sample, this clone was seen once. The gene calls are TRBV7-8 and TRBJ1-1, with D possibly matching TRBD1 (5 bases). Germline assignment: CDR1 SGHVS and CDR2 FQNEAQ. Trimming pared 2 bases from V and 7 bases from J, leaving 11 bases between. The CDR3 contains 13 residues. Written as DNA, the CDR3 is TGTGCCAGCAGCTTACTACAGGCTGGTGAAGCTTTCTTT. As protein: CASSLLQAGEAFF. Variable domain in full (rest from reference TRBV7-8 and TRBJ1-1): GAGVSQSPRYKVAKRGQDVALRCDPISGHVSLFWYQQALGQGPEFLTYFQNEAQLDKSGLPSDRFFAERPEGSVSTLKIQRTQQEDSAVYLCASSLLQAGEAFFGQGTRLTVV.

This clone was seen a single time. The chain links TRBV7-9 to TRBJ2-3; 8 bases match TRBD1. Looked up from germline, CDR1 is SEHNR and CDR2 is FQNEAQ (reference sequence). Unmatched junction bases numbered 10, after V lost 6 bases and J lost 2 bases. The CDR3 extends over 16 amino acids. The CDR3 DNA reads TGTGCCAGCAGAGTTGGACAGGGCTTGACCACAGATACGCAGTATTTT. This sequence encodes CASRVGQGLTTDTQYF.

This chain uses TRBV10-3 with TRBJ2-2; D ambiguous. The CDR3 spans 13 residues. Trimming took 11 bases from V and 6 from J, leaving 16 bases between them. The germline V gene encodes CDR1 ENHRY and CDR2 SYGVKD. In DNA, the CDR3 is TGTGCCTCATCCGGGCAAGTAGCCGGGGAGCTGTTTTTT. This gives the protein CASSGQVAGELFF.

The chain employs TRBV27 and TRBJ2-1; 13 bases are a match to TRBD2. The CDR3 runs 18 residues. The germline V gene has CDR1 MNHEY and CDR2 SMNVEV (reference sequence). The ends lost 2 bases at V and 1 base at J; junction bases unmatched: 5. The CDR3 sequence is CASSLRTSGRKSYNEQFF. The CDR3 DNA reads TGTGCCAGCAGTTTAAGGACTAGCGGGAGAAAGTCCTACAATGAGCAGTTCTTC.

The CDR3 region is CASSLTRSSYEQYF. In DNA, the CDR3 is TGTGCCAGCAGTCTGACTAGGAGCTCCTACGAGCAGTACTTC. The chain links TRBV6-6 to TRBJ2-7, with a tentative D call TRBD2 (6 bases). Germline V gene lookup returns CDR1 MNHNY and CDR2 SVGAGI (reference sequence). The V and J ends lost 5 bases and 0 bases respectively, with 11 bases between them. This CDR3 is 14 amino acids long.

V and J are TRBV27 and TRBJ2-3, with TRBD2 identical over 9 bases. This CDR3 is built from 18 residues. CDR1 and CDR2 (germline): MNHEY, SMNVEV (reference sequence). The trim removed 4 bases at V and 0 bases at J, leaving 11 bases unmatched. The CDR3: CASSSPDQTSGSTDTQYF. The CDR3 DNA sequence: TGTGCCAGCAGTTCTCCCGACCAGACTAGCGGAAGCACAGATACGCAGTATTTT.

This chain uses TRBV10-3 with TRBJ1-2; D not certain. Trimming took 3 bases from V and 7 from J, leaving 9 bases between them. Germline V gives CDR1 ENHRY, CDR2 SYGVKD. The CDR3 has 12 amino acids. The CDR3 region has the DNA TGTGCCATCAGTGAAATGGGAGGTGGCTACACCTTC. Translation gives CAISEMGGGYTF.

J is TRBJ2-7 and V is TRBV28; the D is unclear. Between the trimmed V and J ends, which lost 5 bases and 4 bases, there was a span of 12 bases. The CDR3 runs 13 residues. The germline gives CDR1 MDHEN, CDR2 SYDVKM. CDR3 nucleotide sequence: TGTGCCAGCAGTCGACCGCTAGTTTACGAGCAGTACTTC. Translated, it gives CASSRPLVYEQYF. Variable domain in full (rest from reference TRBV28 and TRBJ2-7): DVKVTQSSRYLVKRTGEKVFLECVQDMDHENMFWYRQDPGLGLRLIYFSYDVKMKEKGDIPEGYSVSREKKERFSLILESASTNQTSMYLCASSRPLVYEQYFGPGTRLTVT.

The chain employs TRBV2 and TRBJ1-3; 11 bases line up with TRBD1. The CDR3 contains 15 residues. CDR1 and CDR2 from the germline V gene are SNHLY and FYNNEI. With V trimmed by 7 bases and J by 2 bases, 4 bases remained unmatched. CDR3 coding DNA: TGTGCCAGCAAAGGACAGGGGGCCCCTGGAAACACCATATATTTT. Its protein product is CASKGQGAPGNTIYF.

The chain carries TRBV9 and TRBJ1-2; D not resolved. The germline V and J ends were trimmed by 0 bases and 2 bases, with 2 bases remaining between them. Germline CDR1 SGDLS, CDR2 YYNGEE. The CDR3 consists of 12 residues. CDR3 in amino acids: CASSVGNYGYTF. CDR3 nucleotide sequence: TGTGCCAGCAGCGTAGGGAACTATGGCTACACCTTC.

A few counts support this clone. The V and J genes are TRBV2 and TRBJ1-5; D may be TRBD1 (5 bases). The CDR3 loop spans 14 amino acids. Germline CDR1 and CDR2: SNHLY and FYNNEI. The V gene lost 7 bases and the J gene lost 3 bases, with 13 bases spanning the gap. CDR3 in amino acids: CASNFQGYNQPQHF. In DNA, the CDR3 is TGTGCCAGCAACTTCCAGGGTTACAATCAGCCCCAGCATTTT.

The CDR3 loop is CSALAVTQETQYF. The DNA of the CDR3 is TGCAGCGCCCTAGCGGTTACTCAAGAGACCCAGTACTTC. The V and J genes are TRBV29-1 and TRBJ2-5; 7 bases match TRBD2. CDR3 length: 13 residues. V shed 7 bases and J 2 bases; nucleotides not matched to a gene: 7. Germline CDR1 and CDR2: SQVTM and ANQGSEA.

The genes are TRBV2 and TRBJ1-2; D is perhaps TRBD1 (5 bases). Germline V gene lookup returns CDR1 SNHLY and CDR2 FYNNEI. Trimming left V 2 bases short and J 4 bases short, with 14 bases between. CDR3 length: 15 residues. The DNA for the CDR3 is TGTGCCAGCAGTGAAATCGGGGCTAAACGCTATGGCTACACCTTC. Residues: CASSEIGAKRYGYTF.